Included here is one T cell receptor (beta chain) sequence, with context. The data originate from a study of graft-versus-host responses after intestinal transplantation. Germline CDR1 is MNHNY and CDR2 is SVGAGI (reference sequence). J lost 0 bases, V lost 10 bases, and 10 bases had no gene match. The CDR3 is made up of 16 amino acids. Here immunoSEQ multiplex PCR was the method, and the copy in TCRdb shows in-frame clones only, minus some. Of about 54,000 clones listed, about 89% are singletons. The rearrangement uses TRBV6-6 and TRBJ1-3; 9 bases line up with TRBD1. The sample consisted of PBMCs, taken approximately 660 days after intestinal transplant. The clonotype originates from a human patient who received an intestinal transplant, so some T cells may come from the graft donor. The CDR3 coding sequence is TGTGCCACCTTCCCGGGACAGGGACTCTCTGGAAACACCATATATTTT. It is translated as CATFPGQGLSGNTIYF.